This record concerns one T cell receptor (beta chain) sequence. The antigen is undetermined. The sample belongs to a study of radiotherapy plus CTLA-4 blockade in lung cancer. Overall study context: Of the patients, about 20% showed objective responses and under 40% attained disease control. General observations from the study: In blood, TCR clones derived from the tumor expanded after radiotherapy plus ipilimumab. Increased serum interferon-beta after radiation also reportedly predicted response strongly.

The protocol was immunoSEQ multiplex PCR, while the TCRdb copy is restricted to in-frame clones and leaves out a portion. The table has about 77,000 clones, under 75% seen once. The CDR3 has 14 amino acids. V was trimmed by 2 bases and J by 6 bases, leaving 15 bases between them. Germline CDR1 and CDR2: SGHDT and YYEEEE. The chain combines TRBV5-6 with TRBJ2-7, with a possible D match to TRBD1 (6 bases). Sequencing was performed on peripheral blood, taken from a patient treated with radiotherapy plus ipilimumab. The clonotype comes from a human donor with non-small cell lung cancer whose response to radiotherapy plus ipilimumab could not be evaluated. CDR3 nucleotide sequence: TGTGCCAGCAGCTTTACTTACAGGGTGGGCGAGCAGTACTTC. Encoded protein: CASSFTYRVGEQYF. The whole variable domain, filled in from reference TRBV5-6 and TRBJ2-7, reads DAGVTQSPTHLIKTRGQQVTLRCSPKSGHDTVSWYQQALGQGPQFIFQYYEEEERQRGNFPDRFSGHQFPNYSSELNVNALLLGDSALYLCASSFTYRVGEQYFGPGTRLTVT.